The 27 T cell receptor beta chains reported below all come from one sample, sequenced in a study of cytomegalovirus exposure and HLA in healthy donors (dated by TCRdb to the late 2010s). The method behind the library was the immunoSEQ multiplex PCR assay. For the multiplex PCR, a mixture combining 60 forward primers for TCR Vbeta segments and 13 reverse primers for TCR Jbeta segments was used. TCRdb stores this immuneACCESS table with in-frame sequences only. Part of the clones is absent; in the studies checked, under half of the shortfall reflects unresolved V genes, and no reason is known for the rest. The sample profile shows fewer than 150,000 clones; approximately 80% of them were found once. Jointly, the top ten make up 3.9% of the sample. Sequencing was carried out using PBMCs. These receptors all come from a young man in good health and CMV-seronegative.

The chain has TRBV11-2 and TRBJ2-3, with TRBD2 matching 8 bases. This CDR3 contains 16 residues. Germline trimming cut 4 bases from V and 3 bases from J; bases unmatched to any gene: 9. Germline values: CDR1 SGHAT, CDR2 FQNNGV. DNA of the CDR3: TGTGCCAGCAGCTCCCTTTATCAGCGGGGGACAGATACGCAGTATTTT. It specifies CASSSLYQRGTDTQYF.

The gene calls are TRBV6-6 and TRBJ2-3, with 8 positions matching TRBD2. CDR1 MNHNY and CDR2 SVGAGI come from the germline V gene (reference sequence). V shed 5 bases, J shed 3 bases, and the junction held 7 bases outside the gene matches. CDR3 length: 15 amino acids. Here the CDR3 DNA reads TGTGCCAGCAGTAGGGGACTAGGAGGAACAGATACGCAGTATTTT. As protein: CASSRGLGGTDTQYF.

The V call is TRBV6-1, the J call TRBJ1-5, with D perhaps TRBD1 (5 bases). The length of the CDR3 is 14 residues. Germline CDR1 MNHNS, CDR2 SASEGT. The V end lost 7 bases, the J end lost 2 bases, and 12 bases lay between the germline ends. The DNA for the CDR3 is TGTGCCAGCACCAAGACAGAGGGCAATCAGCCCCAGCATTTT. Its protein product is CASTKTEGNQPQHF.

J is TRBJ2-1 and V is TRBV13, with D tentatively TRBD1 (6 bases). Germline values: CDR1 PRHDT, CDR2 FYEKMQ (reference sequence). CDR3 length equals 17 residues. V gave up 2 bases and J gave up 4 bases, with 18 bases separating them. Here the CDR3 DNA reads TGTGCCAGCAGCTTATCCCCACAGGGTAGCTTGTACAATGAGCAGTTCTTC. This encodes CASSLSPQGSLYNEQFF. The whole variable domain, remainder taken from reference TRBV13 and TRBJ2-1, is AAGVIQSPRHLIKEKRETATLKCYPIPRHDTVYWYQQGPGQDPQFLISFYEKMQSDKGSIPDRFSAQQFSDYHSELNMSSLELGDSALYFCASSLSPQGSLYNEQFFGPGTRLTVL.

This chain connects TRBV7-9 to TRBJ1-1, with D possibly being TRBD1 (5 bases). V lost 1 base and J lost 0, with 9 bases in between. The CDR3 contains 15 residues. CDR1 and CDR2 from the germline V gene are SEHNR and FQNEAQ (reference sequence). The CDR3 loop reads CASSLVGAMNTEAFF. The DNA for the CDR3 is TGTGCCAGCAGCTTAGTAGGGGCTATGAACACTGAAGCTTTCTTT.

The rearrangement links TRBV27 to TRBJ2-7, with D perhaps TRBD1 (5 bases). Trimming took 6 bases from V and 3 from J, leaving 12 bases between them. Germline CDR1 and CDR2: MNHEY and SMNVEV (reference sequence). The CDR3 spans 13 residues. The CDR3: CASSVTGSYEQYF. DNA for the CDR3: TGTGCCAGCAGCGTCACAGGAAGCTACGAGCAGTACTTC.

This rearrangement joins TRBV7-2 to TRBJ1-5; TRBD1 matches at 7 bases. The CDR3 sequence is 14 residues long. Germline V lookup: CDR1 SGHTA, CDR2 FQGNSA. The trim removed 5 bases at V and 7 bases at J, leaving 8 bases unmatched. The CDR3, as DNA: TGTGCCAGCAGCGCCCGACAGGGACGCCAGCCCCAGCATTTT. It encodes CASSARQGRQPQHF.

V gene TRBV12-2 combines with J gene TRBJ1-1; TRBD1, the table's D call, was not compared with the DNA. TRBV12-2 is a documented pseudogene. This CDR3 contains 16 residues. CDR3 nucleotide sequence: TGTGCAAGTCGCTTAGCGATGGGGCTGGTGAACACTGAAGCTTTCTTT. Translated, it gives CASRLAMGLVNTEAFF.

The chain links TRBV5-1 to TRBJ2-3, with 10 positions matching TRBD2. Germline-derived CDR1 and CDR2 are SGHRS and YFSETQ. The length of the CDR3 is 14 residues. V shed 5 bases, J shed 7 bases, and the junction held 7 bases outside the gene matches. CDR3 DNA sequence: TGCGCCAGCAGGCAGGGGACTAGCGAATATACGCAGTATTTT. It specifies CASRQGTSEYTQYF.

The sample holds one count of this clone. This chain connects TRBV6-5 to TRBJ1-1, with 8 bases identical to TRBD1. V was pared by 6 bases and J by 2 bases, with 5 bases of the junction left unmatched. Per germline, CDR1 MNHEY and CDR2 SVGAGI. The CDR3 has 14 residues. The CDR3 DNA reads as TGTGCCAGCAGCGCGGGACAGGCTAACACTGAAGCTTTCTTT. It is translated as CASSAGQANTEAFF.

The chain joins TRBV2 to TRBJ2-7; a possible D gene is TRBD1 (7 bases). The V gene's germline CDR1 is SNHLY and CDR2 FYNNEI. The CDR3 is 14 residues long. V lost 4 bases to trimming and J lost 3 bases, with 13 bases between them. CDR3: CASSGGDSLYEQYF. In DNA, the CDR3 is TGTGCCAGCAGTGGGGGGGACAGTCTCTACGAGCAGTACTTC.

A few counts support this clone. The chain joins TRBV6-1 to TRBJ2-3, with TRBD2 identical over 9 bases. Germline V gives CDR1 MNHNS, CDR2 SASEGT. V was clipped by 1 base and J by 4 bases; unmatched bases: 3. The CDR3 extends over 15 amino acids. The CDR3 DNA reads TGTGCCAGCAGTGAAGTTGGCGGGGGGGCAGATACGCAGTATTTT. Residues: CASSEVGGGADTQYF.

The rearrangement joins TRBV6-5 to TRBJ1-1; D unresolved. The V end lost 1 base, the J end lost 1 base, and 7 bases lay between the germline ends. CDR3 length: 14 residues. The germline V gene has CDR1 MNHEY and CDR2 SVGAGI. The CDR3 nucleotides are TGTGCCAGCAGTTACTGGCGGGCGAACACTGAAGCTTTCTTT. Amino acids: CASSYWRANTEAFF.

This sequence joins TRBV7-3 and TRBJ2-3, with D perhaps TRBD1 (6 bases). V was cut by 4 bases and J by 5 bases, with 13 bases left in between. The CDR3 length is 14 residues. The germline CDR1 and CDR2 sequences are SGHTA and FQGTGA. CDR3 in DNA: TGTGCCAGCAGCTCAGGGGCAGGGATAGATACGCAGTATTTT. Translation gives CASSSGAGIDTQYF.

This chain joins TRBV30 and TRBJ2-1; D may be TRBD1 (6 bases). Between the trimmed V and J ends, which lost 0 bases and 0 bases, there was a span of 12 bases. The CDR3 extends over 16 amino acids. CDR1 is GTSNPN and CDR2 is SVGIG in the germline V gene (reference sequence). The CDR3 sequence is CAWSVGGLSSYNEQFF. DNA for the CDR3: TGTGCCTGGAGTGTAGGGGGTTTAAGCTCCTACAATGAGCAGTTCTTC.

The V and J genes are TRBV27 and TRBJ1-1, with D possibly matching TRBD1 (6 bases). Germline V lookup: CDR1 MNHEY, CDR2 SMNVEV (reference sequence). V lost 3 bases, J lost 3 bases, and 11 bases lay in between. CDR3 length: 14 residues. CDR3 coding DNA: TGTGCCAGCAGTTTTGGGGGCTCCGACACTGAAGCTTTCTTT. It codes for CASSFGGSDTEAFF.

V is TRBV30 and J is TRBJ2-1; 11 nucleotides match TRBD2. This CDR3 is built from 12 residues. With V trimmed by 4 bases and J by 9 bases, 2 bases remained unmatched. CDR1 is GTSNPN and CDR2 is SVGIG in the germline V gene (reference sequence). CDR3 residues: CAWTLAGVEQFF. Here the CDR3 DNA reads TGTGCCTGGACACTAGCGGGAGTTGAGCAGTTCTTC.

The CDR3 nucleotides are TGTGCCAGTAGTCGGGACAGGGAAGGCACAGATACGCAGTATTTT. It specifies CASSRDREGTDTQYF. The chain recombines TRBV19 with TRBJ2-3; 9 positions agree with TRBD1. The length of the CDR3 is 15 residues. The V segment lost 5 bases and the J segment 1 base; nucleotides outside the gene matches: 4. Per germline, CDR1 LNHDA and CDR2 SQIVND (reference sequence).

In nucleotides, the CDR3 is TGCGCCAGCAGTGAGGTAGCAGGGTCGCCTTTACGGGAGCAGTACTTC. Protein: CASSEVAGSPLREQYF. The J gene is TRBJ2-7, the V gene TRBV10-1, with D perhaps matching TRBD1 (5 bases). CDR1 is WNHNN, CDR2 SYGVQD, per germline (reference sequence). The V end lost 2 bases, the J end lost 7 bases, and 21 bases lay between the germline ends. The CDR3 runs 16 residues.

This clone was seen once. This rearrangement joins TRBV7-3 to TRBJ1-1; D possibly corresponds to TRBD1 (5 bases). This CDR3 has 13 residues. Trimming stripped 4 bases from V and 2 bases from J, with 8 bases between. Germline CDR1 and CDR2: SGHTA and FQGTGA. CDR3 DNA sequence: TGTGCCAGCAGCTCGACAGTAAACACTGAAGCTTTCTTT. Protein sequence: CASSSTVNTEAFF.

The genes are TRBV12-2 and TRBJ1-1; the D call TRBD1 from the table was never checked on the DNA. TRBV12-2 is classified as a pseudogene. CDR3 length: 17 amino acids. The CDR3 region has the DNA TGTGCAAGTCGCCCTGATTTATGGACAGACGGTGGCACTGAAGCTTTCTTT. Encoded protein: CASRPDLWTDGGTEAFF.

V and J are TRBV30 and TRBJ2-2; 8 nucleotides line up with TRBD2. CDR3 length equals 15 residues. Germline CDR1 reads GTSNPN; CDR2 reads SVGIG (reference sequence). V was pared by 7 bases and J by 0 bases, with 7 bases of the junction left unmatched. As DNA, the CDR3 is TGTGCCTTCACTAGCGGACACGCGAACACCGGGGAGCTGTTTTTT. Translated: CAFTSGHANTGELFF.

Here the CDR3 DNA reads TGTGCCAGCAGCCCACAGGGGCTCTATGGCTACACCTTC. Protein product: CASSPQGLYGYTF. This sequence joins TRBV7-9 and TRBJ1-2; TRBD1 matches 7 bases. This CDR3 region has 13 residues. V shed 5 bases, J shed 4 bases, and the junction held 4 bases outside the gene matches. Germline V gene data show CDR1 as SEHNR and CDR2 as FQNEAQ (reference sequence).

The J gene is TRBJ2-1, the V gene TRBV27; 7 nucleotides line up with TRBD2. The trim removed 6 bases at V and 8 bases at J, leaving 28 bases unmatched. The CDR3 runs to 20 residues. In germline, CDR1 is MNHEY, CDR2 SMNVEV (reference sequence). The CDR3 spells CASSPLLARGEGPLEDEQFF. Here the CDR3 DNA reads TGTGCCAGCAGCCCGTTGTTGGCGAGAGGGGAGGGACCCTTGGAGGATGAGCAGTTCTTC.

This clone appeared once. The chain has TRBV7-9 and TRBJ2-1; 7 bases map to TRBD1. Germline V gene lookup returns CDR1 SEHNR and CDR2 FQNEAQ (reference sequence). The CDR3 has 17 amino acids. V lost 4 bases to trimming and J lost 0 bases; unmatched junction nucleotides: 9. In DNA form, the CDR3 reads TGTGCCAGCAGCTCCCGGGACAGCAAGAGCTCCTACAATGAGCAGTTCTTC. This encodes CASSSRDSKSSYNEQFF. Using reference TRBV7-9 and TRBJ2-1 for the parts outside the CDR3, the full variable domain is DTGVSQNPRHKITKRGQNVTFRCDPISEHNRLYWYRQTLGQGPEFLTYFQNEAQLEKSRLLSDRFSAERPKGSFSTLEIQRTEQGDSAMYLCASSSRDSKSSYNEQFFGPGTRLTVL.

This clone has more than one count but fewer than ten. The chain employs TRBV5-1 and TRBJ2-5, with 9 nucleotides matching TRBD1. The J call may be faulty, since TRBJ2-7 better matches the DNA end. The CDR3 extends over 13 amino acids. Germline V gene data show CDR1 as SGHRS and CDR2 as YFSETQ. CDR3 region: CASSFDRGDEQYF. CDR3 coding DNA: TGCGCCAGCAGCTTCGACAGGGGGGACGAGCAGTACTTC.

V is TRBV6-7 and J is TRBJ2-2, with a tentative D call TRBD2 (6 bases). TRBV6-7 is known as an ORF, though its function is uncertain. Trimming cost V 9 bases and J 2 bases, with 7 bases left between them. CDR3 length equals 12 residues. The CDR3 coding sequence is TGTGCCAGGGAGGGCAACACCGGGGAGCTGTTTTTT. Amino acid sequence: CAREGNTGELFF.